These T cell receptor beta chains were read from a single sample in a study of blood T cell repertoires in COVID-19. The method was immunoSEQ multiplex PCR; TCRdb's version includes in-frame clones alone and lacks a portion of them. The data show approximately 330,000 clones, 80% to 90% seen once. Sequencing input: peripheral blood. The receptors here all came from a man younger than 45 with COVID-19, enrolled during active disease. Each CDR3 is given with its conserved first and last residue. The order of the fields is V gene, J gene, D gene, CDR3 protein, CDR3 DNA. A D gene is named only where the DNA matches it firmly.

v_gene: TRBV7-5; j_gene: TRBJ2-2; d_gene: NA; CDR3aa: CARSPLGQGMNTGELFF; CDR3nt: TGTGCCAGAAGCCCCCTTGGACAGGGAATGAACACCGGGGAGCTGTTTTTT
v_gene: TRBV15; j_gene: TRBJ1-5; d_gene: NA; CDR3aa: CATSPRGLAENQPQHF; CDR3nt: TGTGCCACCAGCCCTAGAGGGTTGGCAGAAAATCAGCCCCAGCATTTT
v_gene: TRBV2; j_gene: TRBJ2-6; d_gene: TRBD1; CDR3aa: CASSEATVDRGTGANVLTF; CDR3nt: TGTGCCAGCAGTGAAGCAACAGTAGACAGGGGAACTGGGGCCAACGTCCTGACTTTC
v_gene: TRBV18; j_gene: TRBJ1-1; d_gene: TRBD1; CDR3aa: CASSRDRRGAFF; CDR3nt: TGTGCCAGCTCAAGGGACAGGAGAGGGGCTTTCTTT
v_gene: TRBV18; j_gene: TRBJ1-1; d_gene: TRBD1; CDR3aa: CASSPPDRVWTEAFF; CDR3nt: TGTGCCAGCTCACCACCGGACAGGGTTTGGACTGAAGCTTTCTTT
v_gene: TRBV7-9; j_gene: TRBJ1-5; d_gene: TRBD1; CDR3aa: CASSLSTGLGNQPQHF; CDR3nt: TGTGCCAGCAGCTTATCGACAGGGCTGGGCAATCAGCCCCAGCATTTT
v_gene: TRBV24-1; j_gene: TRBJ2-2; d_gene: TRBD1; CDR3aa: CATSGTGKDTGELFF; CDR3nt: TGTGCCACCAGCGGGACAGGGAAGGACACCGGGGAGCTGTTTTTT
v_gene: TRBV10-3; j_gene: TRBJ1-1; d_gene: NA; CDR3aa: CATRSRDTEAFF; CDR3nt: TGTGCCACCCGCTCCCGGGATACTGAAGCTTTCTTT
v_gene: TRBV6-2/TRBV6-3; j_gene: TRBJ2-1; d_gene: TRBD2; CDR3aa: CASSYSMGESGSSYNEQFF; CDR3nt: TGTGCCAGCAGTTACTCGATGGGAGAGAGCGGGAGCTCCTACAATGAGCAGTTCTTC
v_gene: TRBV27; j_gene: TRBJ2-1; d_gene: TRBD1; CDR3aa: CASKTGYNEQFF; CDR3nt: TGTGCCAGTAAGACAGGGTACAATGAGCAGTTCTTC
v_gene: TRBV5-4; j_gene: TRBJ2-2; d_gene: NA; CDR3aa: CASSLDRESRELFF; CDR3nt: TGTGCCAGCAGCTTGGACAGGGAGAGCCGGGAGCTGTTTTTT
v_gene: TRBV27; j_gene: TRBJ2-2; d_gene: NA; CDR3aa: CASSLAGNTGELFF; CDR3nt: TGTGCCAGCAGTTTGGCGGGGAACACCGGGGAGCTGTTTTTT